This T cell receptor (beta chain) derives from a study of CD8 T cells in ankylosing spondylitis. The V gene's germline CDR1 is SGDLS and CDR2 YYNGEE. The CDR3 runs to 14 residues. The V end lost 4 bases, the J end lost 7 bases, and 15 bases lay between the germline ends. The authors made TCR beta libraries by quantitative 5'-RACE with molecular barcodes. A single record per CDR3 protein comes from TCRdb applying MiXCR to the 5' RACE reads. The sample has under 250,000 distinct CDR3 sequences, 32% seen once. Notes on the study in general: Several of the motif variants were reported before in synovial fluid and blood from reactive arthritis.

This clonotype was seen a few times. What it recognizes is unknown. Source material: blood, either unsorted or a sorted T cell fraction (not recorded which). The chain links TRBV9 to TRBJ2-1; D remains ambiguous. This TCR was recovered from a male donor with ankylosing spondylitis or in good health (not recorded which). CDR3 bases: TGTGCCAGCAGCATGACACCTTCGGTAAATGAGCAGTTCTTC. Translated: CASSMTPSVNEQFF.